The text below deals with one T cell receptor beta chain. What it binds is not known. The same CDR3 also results from other DNA sequences found in this sample. The data stem from a study of cytomegalovirus exposure and HLA in healthy donors. Study-level information: Genetic ancestry analysis placed under 90% of the roughly 400 donors that were genotyped in the Caucasian-associated cluster. Findings and limits, study-wide: While the bulk of TCR sequences proved rare, some public TCRs turned up in many donors. Accurate prediction of most subjects' HLA-A and HLA-B alleles from TCR beta sequences was reported.

The CDR3 runs to 14 residues. The ends lost 5 bases at V and 6 bases at J; junction bases unmatched: 8. Germline V CDR1 and CDR2: LNHDA, SQIVND (reference sequence). 13 Jbeta primers and 60 Vbeta primers were used for the PCR. This table comes from immunoSEQ multiplex PCR, and its TCRdb copy is limited to in-frame clones, with some not included. The data contain 95,000 or so clones, around 81% of them singletons. The clonotype comes from a woman in her 70s in good health and CMV-seropositive. The sequencing sample was made of PBMCs. The rearrangement joins TRBV19 to TRBJ2-7; 9 bases line up with TRBD1. The CDR3 DNA sequence: TGTGCCAGTAGTCCCCGGGACAGGGTGGTCGAGCAGTACTTC. It codes for CASSPRDRVVEQYF.